These 31 T cell receptor beta chains were all obtained from the same sample, sequenced in a study of blood T cells in healthy people across ages. The second PCR ran roughly 7 to 12 cycles with a sample-barcoded 5' primer and J-beta primers. TCRdb used MiXCR to reprocess the 5' RACE reads, holding one entry per CDR3 protein. The sample lists about 1,600,000 distinct CDR3 sequences; 35% to 45% were seen once. Material: blood. These receptors were collected from a woman in her late teens or twenties in good health.

This sequence joins TRBV2 and TRBJ2-3, with 9 bases lining up with TRBD1. The germline V gene encodes CDR1 SNHLY and CDR2 FYNNEI. The CDR3 spans 13 residues. Trimming cost V 10 bases and J 3 bases; bases outside gene matches: 5. The CDR3 DNA sequence: TGTGCCATCGGGACAGGGAGGACAGATACGCAGTATTTT. Encoded protein: CAIGTGRTDTQYF.

In this sample, this clonotype turned up a few times. The CDR3 region is CSFLPTGGAGSSYNEQFF. The CDR3 nucleotides are TGCAGCTTCTTGCCCACGGGGGGGGCGGGAAGCTCCTACAATGAGCAGTTCTTC. This chain links TRBV29-1 with TRBJ2-1, with 8 bases that match TRBD2. V was clipped by 8 bases and J by 0 bases; unmatched bases: 18. The CDR3 consists of 18 residues. CDR1 is SQVTM and CDR2 is ANQGSEA in the germline V gene.

The V and J genes are TRBV7-9 and TRBJ1-3; D uncertain. The germline V gene has CDR1 SEHNR and CDR2 FQNEAQ (reference sequence). The CDR3 length is 15 residues. Between the trimmed V and J ends, which lost 4 bases and 0 bases, there was a span of 10 bases. CDR3 coding DNA: TGTGCCAGCAGCTCGTTTGGGTCCTCTGGAAACACCATATATTTT. It is translated as CASSSFGSSGNTIYF.

The chain links TRBV20-1 to TRBJ2-5; D gene ambiguous. The germline V gene has CDR1 DFQATT and CDR2 SNEGSKA (reference sequence). Between the trimmed V and J ends, which lost 6 bases and 11 bases, there was a span of 13 bases. The CDR3 has 10 amino acids. This chain's CDR3 is CSAPRRIQYF. The CDR3 region has the DNA TGCAGTGCCCCACGACGGATTCAGTACTTC.

The rearrangement uses TRBV4-1 and TRBJ2-7; D gene uncertain. The CDR3 sequence is 14 residues long. Germline V gene lookup returns CDR1 MGHRA and CDR2 YSYEKL. The V end was cut by 2 bases, the J end by 5 bases, with 13 bases between. CDR3 amino acids: CASSQLTTWNEQYF. In DNA form, the CDR3 reads TGCGCCAGCAGCCAACTGACCACCTGGAACGAGCAGTACTTC.

V is TRBV2 and J is TRBJ2-5; TRBD2 might be the D (5 bases). V lost 1 base to trimming and J lost 7 bases, with 19 bases between them. The CDR3 is 16 residues long. From germline, CDR1 is SNHLY and CDR2 FYNNEI. Here the CDR3 reads CASSEGFSDVSRTQYF. Here the CDR3 DNA reads TGTGCCAGCAGTGAAGGGTTTAGCGACGTTTCTCGGACCCAGTACTTC.

The chain couples TRBV6-1 to TRBJ1-2; D call uncertain. Germline loops: CDR1 MNHNS, CDR2 SASEGT. The CDR3 covers 15 residues. Trimming cost V 1 base and J 0 bases, with 9 bases left between them. The CDR3 region has the DNA TGTGCCAGCAGTGAAGGTCCAGCAGCTAACTATGGCTACACCTTC. It specifies CASSEGPAANYGYTF.

V gene TRBV6-6 combines with J gene TRBJ2-7; 12 bases are a match to TRBD2. This CDR3 has 17 residues. Unmatched junction bases numbered 11, after V lost 5 bases and J lost 3 bases. Germline V CDR1 and CDR2: MNHNY, SVGAGI (reference sequence). CDR3 loop: CASSLGLAGSLGYEQYF. The DNA for the CDR3 is TGTGCCAGCAGTCTAGGACTAGCGGGATCACTGGGCTACGAGCAGTACTTC.

This clonotype was seen only a few times. The chain carries TRBV7-9 and TRBJ2-7; D ambiguous. The V and J ends lost 4 bases and 2 bases respectively, with 18 bases between them. This CDR3 is built from 16 residues. The germline V gene encodes CDR1 SEHNR and CDR2 FQNEAQ (reference sequence). The CDR3 spells CASSSNVGRSPYEQYF. Written as DNA, the CDR3 is TGTGCCAGCAGCTCTAACGTAGGGCGGAGCCCCTACGAGCAGTACTTC.

V usage is TRBV15 and J usage is TRBJ2-1, with a tentative D call TRBD2 (5 bases). Germline CDR1 is LNHNV and CDR2 is YYDKDF (reference sequence). The ends were cut back, 2 bases at V and 7 bases at J, with 15 bases in the middle. The CDR3 is made up of 15 amino acids. The CDR3 nucleotides read TGTGCCACCAGCAGAATCCTAGCTGGAAAGAATGAGCAGTTCTTC. Translation gives CATSRILAGKNEQFF.

This chain joins TRBV5-6 and TRBJ1-5; TRBD1 agrees at 7 bases. Per the germline V gene, CDR1 is SGHDT and CDR2 is YYEEEE. V was clipped by 4 bases and J by 3 bases; unmatched bases: 7. The CDR3 has 15 residues. The CDR3 loop is CASSIRDRDNQPQHF. In DNA form, the CDR3 reads TGTGCCAGCAGCATTCGGGACAGAGACAATCAGCCCCAGCATTTT.

This clonotype was counted a few times. The chain joins TRBV29-1 to TRBJ1-1; D not resolved. V lost 5 bases and J 5 bases, leaving 12 bases between the germline ends. Germline values: CDR1 SQVTM, CDR2 ANQGSEA. The CDR3 runs to 12 residues. The CDR3 reads CSVILRGTEAFF. The CDR3 nucleotides read TGCAGCGTTATTTTACGGGGAACTGAAGCTTTCTTT.

This clonotype occurred a few times. The genes are TRBV4-1 and TRBJ2-7, with 7 bases fitting TRBD2. Trimming took 0 bases from V and 0 from J; bases not matched to a gene: 5. The CDR3 runs 16 residues. The germline V gene encodes CDR1 MGHRA and CDR2 YSYEKL. This chain's CDR3 is CASSQDLPSGSYEQYF. The DNA for the CDR3 is TGCGCCAGCAGCCAAGACCTCCCTAGCGGCTCCTACGAGCAGTACTTC.

As for this clonotype: The conserved final phenylalanine or tryptophan is absent from the CDR3, which likely points to a read error. V gene TRBV4-1 combines with J gene TRBJ1-1; no clear D. The germline V gene has CDR1 MGHRA and CDR2 YSYEKL. V was clipped by 1 base and J by 1 base, with 4 bases between them. CDR3 length: 13 amino acids. The chain's CDR3 is CASSQGGNTEAFV. The CDR3 DNA sequence: TGCGCCAGCAGCCAAGGAGGGAACACTGAAGCTTTCGTT.

J is TRBJ2-7 and V is TRBV30; no firm D call. Near its end, the DNA agrees better with TRBJ2-5, so the J call may be wrong. The germline V gene has CDR1 GTSNPN and CDR2 SVGIG (reference sequence). The CDR3 has 11 amino acids. Written as DNA, the CDR3 is TGTGCCTGGAATGGCTCCCAGACCCAGTACTTC. Translated, it gives CAWNGSQTQYF.

The chain has TRBV7-2 and TRBJ2-7, with D possibly being TRBD1 (6 bases). The CDR3 runs 15 residues. Germline CDR1 is SGHTA and CDR2 is FQGNSA. Trimming stripped 5 bases from V and 0 bases from J, with 14 bases between. The DNA for the CDR3 is TGTGCCAGCAGCCCCGCCGGGACACTCTCCTACGAGCAGTACTTC. Translated, it gives CASSPAGTLSYEQYF.

This clonotype was observed a handful of times. V gene TRBV6-1 combines with J gene TRBJ1-1; D remains unclear. The V gene lost 0 bases and the J gene lost 4 bases, with 15 bases spanning the gap. The CDR3 is 16 residues long. Germline CDR1 MNHNS, CDR2 SASEGT. For the CDR3, the DNA is TGTGCCAGCAGTGAAGCGAAGGGCCTCCCGGTCACTGAAGCTTTCTTT. It is translated as CASSEAKGLPVTEAFF.

The table lists this clonotype with many counts. V usage is TRBV29-1 and J usage is TRBJ2-1, with D perhaps TRBD2 (5 bases). The germline CDR1 and CDR2 sequences are SQVTM and ANQGSEA. The CDR3 has 12 residues. V lost 4 bases and J lost 9, with 13 bases in between. This chain's CDR3 is CSVVSRAGEQFF. In nucleotides, the CDR3 is TGCAGCGTTGTATCCCGCGCGGGTGAGCAGTTCTTC.

The chain recombines TRBV30 with TRBJ2-3, with TRBD2 identical over 10 bases. J gave up 5 bases and V 5 bases, and 7 bases lay outside the gene matches. This CDR3 spans 14 amino acids. CDR1 and CDR2 from the germline V gene are GTSNPN and SVGIG (reference sequence). CDR3 in DNA: TGTGCCTGGGCCCTAGCGGGAGTTGGAGATACGCAGTATTTT. Residues: CAWALAGVGDTQYF.

The gene calls are TRBV2 and TRBJ2-1; TRBD2 is a possible D gene (6 bases). The germline CDR1 and CDR2 sequences are SNHLY and FYNNEI. V dropped 5 bases and J dropped 7 bases, with 15 bases sitting between them. CDR3 size: 14 residues. CDR3 sequence: CASSSTGRGNEQFF. The CDR3 nucleotides are TGTGCCAGCAGTTCAACGGGGCGGGGAAATGAGCAGTTCTTC.

This sequence joins TRBV7-8 and TRBJ2-3; 9 positions match TRBD1. Germline values: CDR1 SGHVS, CDR2 FQNEAQ. Trimming at V came to 5 bases and at J to 8 bases, leaving 5 bases not matched to a gene. The CDR3 loop spans 13 amino acids. The CDR3: CASSVGGQGTQYF. In DNA form, the CDR3 reads TGTGCCAGCAGCGTAGGGGGACAGGGTACGCAGTATTTT.

In its sample, this clonotype was seen a few times. For the CDR3, the DNA is TGTGCCAGCAGCGTAGAGGGGGACCCGGGAGAGACCCAGTACTTC. It encodes CASSVEGDPGETQYF. This chain uses TRBV9 with TRBJ2-5; perhaps TRBD1 as D (6 bases). V dropped 0 bases and J dropped 4 bases, with 13 bases sitting between them. CDR3 length equals 15 residues. Germline loops: CDR1 SGDLS, CDR2 YYNGEE.

This clonotype was seen only once. It may be a read error: a sequence one base away is much more abundant. J is TRBJ2-7 and V is TRBV5-1; TRBD1 agrees at 9 bases. The V gene end was trimmed by 4 bases and the J gene end by 4 bases; junction bases not matched to a gene: 9. CDR3 size: 15 residues. The germline V gene has CDR1 SGHRS and CDR2 YFSETQ. As DNA, the CDR3 is TGCGCCAGCAGCCAATCCAGGACAGGGGTGTACGAGCAGTACTTC. This codes for CASSQSRTGVYEQYF.

The rearrangement joins TRBV20-1 to TRBJ1-5; D gene uncertain. V lost 1 base to trimming and J lost 0 bases, with 16 bases between them. Germline V gene data show CDR1 as DFQATT and CDR2 as SNEGSKA (reference sequence). CDR3 length: 17 amino acids. The CDR3, as DNA: TGCAGTGCTAGAGGCCACGATTCCCAATATAGCAATCAGCCCCAGCATTTT. This codes for CSARGHDSQYSNQPQHF.

This clonotype was counted between two and nine times. The chain links TRBV6-1 to TRBJ1-5; tentatively, D is TRBD1 (5 bases). CDR3 length: 13 residues. Germline CDR1 and CDR2: MNHNS and SASEGT. V gave up 4 bases and J gave up 7 bases, with 11 bases separating them. DNA of the CDR3: TGTGCCAGCAGTGGGGGCGACAGCCAGCCCCAGCATTTT. Its translation is CASSGGDSQPQHF.

This clonotype was recorded many times. The genes are TRBV20-1 and TRBJ2-5; unclear D gene. The CDR3 runs to 12 residues. Looked up from germline, CDR1 is DFQATT and CDR2 is SNEGSKA (reference sequence). Between the trimmed V and J ends, which lost 5 bases and 2 bases, there was a span of 9 bases. This CDR3 is CSASPSQETQYF. The CDR3 bases are TGCAGTGCTTCGCCGTCGCAAGAGACCCAGTACTTC.

This sequence joins TRBV9 and TRBJ2-7, with 15 bases fitting TRBD2. Germline V gene data show CDR1 as SGDLS and CDR2 as YYNGEE. Trimming at V came to 3 bases and at J to 9 bases, leaving 4 bases not matched to a gene. The CDR3 has 14 residues. CDR3 loop: CASSGGLAGGSQYF. The CDR3 DNA reads as TGTGCCAGCAGCGGGGGACTAGCGGGGGGATCGCAGTACTTC.

This chain connects TRBV10-2 to TRBJ1-5; possible D gene TRBD1, 6 bases. This CDR3 is built from 15 residues. The germline gives CDR1 WSHSY, CDR2 SAAADI. Trimming cost V 6 bases and J 5 bases, with 17 bases left between them. In DNA, the CDR3 is TGCGCCAGCAGGGACAGCTCTCCAACAGATCAGCCCCAGCATTTT. Its protein is CASRDSSPTDQPQHF.

This chain links TRBV6-2 or TRBV6-3 with TRBJ2-7; D gene uncertain. The germline V gene encodes CDR1 MNHEY and CDR2 SVGEGT. The V end lost 7 bases, the J end lost 2 bases, and 12 bases lay between the germline ends. The CDR3 runs to 13 residues. CDR3 residues: CASTLGLTYEQYF. In DNA, the CDR3 is TGTGCCAGCACCTTAGGGCTTACCTACGAGCAGTACTTC.

The V call is TRBV7-2, the J call TRBJ2-7, with 12 bases identical to TRBD2. This CDR3 is 17 amino acids long. With 3 bases clipped from V and 1 base from J, the junction kept 7 bases outside the gene matches. Per germline, CDR1 SGHTA and CDR2 FQGNSA. DNA of the CDR3: TGTGCCAGCAGCTTCCCTCTAGCGGGGGGGAGTTCCTACGAGCAGTACTTC. Translating gives CASSFPLAGGSSYEQYF.

The rearrangement uses TRBV29-1 and TRBJ2-5; a weak D match, TRBD1 (6 bases). CDR1 SQVTM and CDR2 ANQGSEA come from the germline V gene. V was pared by 0 bases and J by 1 base, with 9 bases between. This CDR3 region has 14 residues. The CDR3 sequence: CSVEDQQGQETQYF. In nucleotides, the CDR3 is TGCAGCGTTGAAGATCAACAGGGCCAAGAGACCCAGTACTTC.